This T cell receptor (beta chain) was profiled in a study of PD-1 blockade in classical Hodgkin lymphoma. Study-wide points: By C4D1, CD4+ diversity increased significantly, especially in complete responders. For complete responders, baseline diversity was comparable to that of newly diagnosed patients.

Only in-frame clones appear in the TCRdb table, and some are missing; sequencing was by immunoSEQ multiplex PCR. This table has over 80,000 clones, roughly 92% appearing once. Each patient relapsed following autologous stem cell transplantation, and prior brentuximab vedotin exposure differed. To note about this clone: Its antigen is not known.

This CDR3 is built from 11 residues. CDR1 is LGHNA and CDR2 is YNFKEQ in the germline V gene. V was shortened by 2 bases and J by 1 base, with 0 bases between the two germline ends. This chain connects TRBV4-2 to TRBJ2-7; D uncertain. The receptor's source is a human donor with classical Hodgkin lymphoma. Sequencing used peripheral blood mononuclear cells (PBMCs), obtained at baseline. CDR3 residues: CASSQSYEQYF. As DNA, the CDR3 is TGTGCCAGCAGCCAATCCTACGAGCAGTACTTC.